This TCR beta chain stems from a study of technical replicates of blood from a few donors. This clone was recorded once. Germline CDR1 and CDR2: LNHDA and SQIVND (reference sequence). V was clipped by 5 bases and J by 2 bases, with 10 bases between them. The CDR3 sequence is 15 residues long. Only in-frame clones appear in the TCRdb table, and some are missing; sequencing was by immunoSEQ multiplex PCR. This table has about 62,000 clones, around 87% appearing once. The clonotype was recovered from a human donor in good health. Some clones in this sample may be carry-over from other donors' samples. The chain combines TRBV19 with TRBJ2-6, with D uncertain. The sample taken for sequencing was PBMCs. CDR3 sequence reads: CASSVKLTGANVLTF. DNA for the CDR3: TGTGCCAGTAGTGTAAAGCTCACTGGGGCCAACGTCCTGACTTTC.